Included here is one T cell receptor (beta chain) sequence, with context. Its antigen is unknown. This record comes from a study of T cells after yellow fever vaccination. As for the study in general: SMART-Seq v4 Ultra Low Input prepared libraries from low-cell fractions. Broader study findings: Reappearance after the booster was seen for most primary-vaccination clones, at 95% to 98% CD4 and around 88% CD8.

The study made its TCR cDNA through 5'RACE template switching. That step introduced a universal primer site along with UMIs. TCRdb recomputed calls from the 5' RACE reads with MiXCR, one row per CDR3 protein. The sample shows some 300,000 distinct CDR3 sequences, 7% to 10% of them seen only once. J lost 8 bases, V lost 10 bases, and 11 bases had no gene match. This CDR3 has 13 residues. This rearrangement joins TRBV12-3 or TRBV12-4 to TRBJ2-3; TRBD2 agrees at 8 bases. The specimen comprised PBMCs, sampled about 49 days after the first yellow fever vaccination. The TCR sequence derives from a man between 18 and 29 years old who received the YFV17D yellow fever vaccine. CDR3 sequence: CAISWNLAGTQYF. The CDR3 DNA follows: TGTGCCATCTCATGGAACCTAGCGGGTACGCAGTATTTT.